This T cell receptor beta chain was found in a study of siplizumab effects on memory and regulatory T cells (dated by TCRdb to the late 2010s). In terms of the full investigation: The study examined how the anti-CD2 antibody siplizumab affects alloreactive T-cell subsets in allogeneic mixed lymphocyte reactions built from human PBMCs. What the work shows at the level of the full study, not this receptor alone: Roughly 80-97% of proliferating CD4+ or CD8+ clones could not be assigned a naive or memory phenotype. Because sequences at frequencies below about 10^-5 were poorly captured, only a minor fraction of alloreactive clones could be mapped back to unstimulated subsets. Among mappable alloreactive CD4+ clones, the Treg-derived fraction averaged approximately 72% with siplizumab versus 26.9% in control reactions. The suppressive function of proliferating Tregs from siplizumab cultures was not functionally confirmed. Siplizumab significantly reduced the cumulative frequency of alloreactive sequences traceable to unstimulated CD4+ memory T cells. Unstimulated naive T cells appeared more diverse than memory T cells, and naive cells seemed to contribute substantially to the alloresponse.

As for this clone: Which antigen it targets is not known. No qualities accompany the bases; no much larger clone lies one base away.

Sorted unstimulated T cells and proliferating T cells recovered from mixed lymphocyte reactions were subjected to TCRbeta CDR3 sequencing. Fresh whole blood from approximately ten HLA-typed healthy donors was used to isolate PBMCs. To map where alloreactive clones came from, unstimulated CD4+ non-regulatory T cells were FACS-sorted. The library was generated by the immunoSEQ multiplex PCR assay. About 9.1 x 10^4 TCR templates per sample were assayed on the deep sequencing platform. Genomic DNA extracted from sorted T cells was the material used for TCRbeta CDR3 sequencing. Per the source publication's procedure: Clonal analysis of TCRbeta CDR3 data was done in the R programming language. Alloreactive CD4+ and CD8+ clones were defined by comparing unstimulated samples with post-reaction CFSE-low samples. Regulatory or non-regulatory origin was assigned to alloreactive CD4+ clones by matching of sequences to sorted unstimulated Treg and non-Treg repertoires. TCRdb holds this immuneACCESS table with in-frame rearrangements only. Some clones are missing; in checked studies, unresolved V genes explain under half, and the rest has no known cause. The DNA gave D and trimming, while V, J and clone size come from that table. The sample records over 80,000 clones, roughly 94% of which are singletons. 1% to 1.5% of the sample belongs to the ten largest clones.

Trimming takes 5 bases off V and 3 bases off J; junction bases not matched to a gene: 5. From its cysteine to its phenylalanine, the CDR3 spans 15 amino acids. Just CDR3 DNA is preserved here, 45 bases in frame from base 1. Via the germline V gene, CDR1 is SGHNT and CDR2 YENEEA. The TCR comes from a human donor in good health. The chain joins TRBV11-3 to TRBJ2-3; 10 middle bases align to TRBD2. The source material was non-Treg CD4+ T cells sorted from blood. Interpreted using the paper, the cell subset or site label stands for: FACS-sorted unstimulated CD4+ non-regulatory T cells. CDR3 region: CASSGTSGATDTQYF. The DNA reads TGTGCCAGCAGCGGAACTAGCGGGGCAACAGATACGCAGTATTTT.